The 12 T cell receptor beta chains reported below all come from one sample, sequenced in a study of cytotoxic CD8 clonotypes in ibrutinib-treated CLL. The data were produced by immunoSEQ multiplex PCR, yet TCRdb's version contains in-frame clones alone and is incomplete. Here the sample spans roughly 24,000 clones, 65% to 75% being singletons. The sequencing used PBMCs, collected after 24 months of ibrutinib treatment. These receptors were obtained from a human donor with chronic lymphocytic leukemia.

This clone appeared a single time. The chain uses TRBV9 and TRBJ1-2; no clear D. The ends were cut back, 0 bases at V and 7 bases at J, with 7 bases in the middle. The CDR3 sequence is 12 residues long. In germline, CDR1 is SGDLS, CDR2 YYNGEE. Here the CDR3 reads CASSVGGFGYTF. In DNA, the CDR3 is TGTGCCAGCAGCGTAGGCGGGTTTGGCTACACCTTC.

Remarks on this clone: A much larger clonotype is one base distant, so this may be a read error. Other nucleotide sequences from this sample produce the same CDR3. The chain uses TRBV18 and TRBJ1-4; D may be TRBD1 (5 bases). In germline, CDR1 is KGHSH, CDR2 LQKENI. V lost 3 bases and J lost 1, with 6 bases in between. The CDR3 sequence is 14 residues long. Here the CDR3 DNA reads TGTGCCAGCTCACCCGACAGAACTAATGAAAAACTGTTTTTT. Translated, it gives CASSPDRTNEKLFF.

CDR3 nucleotide sequence: TGTGCCAGCAGTTACCCAGGGGGTGGCACAGATACGCAGTATTTT. Residues: CASSYPGGGTDTQYF. The rearrangement joins TRBV6-6 to TRBJ2-3; 7 positions agree with TRBD1. The CDR3 totals 15 residues. J lost 1 base, V lost 2 bases, and 3 bases had no gene match. CDR1 is MNHNY, CDR2 SVGAGI, per germline (reference sequence).

The chain employs TRBV27 and TRBJ1-1, with TRBD1 matching over 9 bases. CDR1 MNHEY and CDR2 SMNVEV come from the germline V gene (reference sequence). The V and J ends lost 7 bases and 1 base, in that order; junction bases with no gene match: 10. The CDR3 is 16 residues long. The CDR3 bases are TGTGCCAGCACCTCATTAGGGACAGGGCCGAACACTGAAGCTTTCTTT. Amino acids: CASTSLGTGPNTEAFF.

The sample holds one count of this clone. The chain uses TRBV30 and TRBJ2-7; the D is unclear. Trimming stripped 4 bases from V and 2 bases from J, with 9 bases between. The length of the CDR3 is 12 residues. Germline lookup yields CDR1 GTSNPN and CDR2 SVGIG (reference sequence). This chain's CDR3 is CAWTAPAYEQYF. The CDR3 DNA is TGTGCCTGGACTGCTCCGGCCTACGAGCAGTACTTC.

This chain joins TRBV14 and TRBJ1-1; D may be TRBD1 (6 bases). Germline CDR1 and CDR2: SGHDN and FVKESK. V lost 6 bases and J 1 base, leaving 12 bases between the germline ends. CDR3 length: 14 residues. The CDR3 nucleotides read TGTGCCAGCAGTCCAGGGGCCTCGAACACTGAAGCTTTCTTT. The encoded protein is CASSPGASNTEAFF.

This chain links TRBV7-9 with TRBJ1-2; 9 bases fit TRBD1. This CDR3 has 18 amino acids. Germline V gives CDR1 SEHNR, CDR2 FQNEAQ (reference sequence). Trimming took 2 bases from V and 0 from J; bases not matched to a gene: 10. The DNA for the CDR3 is TGTGCCAGCAGCTTATGGGGATTAGACAGGGGGGCTAACTATGGCTACACCTTC. This codes for CASSLWGLDRGANYGYTF.

The chain joins TRBV19 to TRBJ2-1; TRBD2 is a possible D gene (6 bases). This CDR3 is 14 amino acids long. Germline V lookup: CDR1 LNHDA, CDR2 SQIVND (reference sequence). V was cut by 6 bases and J by 6 bases, with 15 bases left in between. CDR3 region: CASRLVGGPNEQFF. Written as DNA, the CDR3 is TGTGCCAGTAGATTGGTGGGGGGACCCAATGAGCAGTTCTTC.

The rearrangement links TRBV5-4 to TRBJ2-7; tentative D call: TRBD2 (5 bases). The CDR3 contains 14 residues. Germline CDR1 reads SGHNT; CDR2 reads YYREEE (reference sequence). V was trimmed by 3 bases and J by 4 bases, leaving 14 bases between them. CDR3 in amino acids: CASSYGRPGYEQYF. The DNA for the CDR3 is TGTGCCAGCAGCTATGGACGGCCGGGGTACGAGCAGTACTTC.

This clone was counted a few times. The V call is TRBV19, the J call TRBJ1-6; 9 bases are shared with TRBD1. The V segment lost 7 bases and the J segment 8 bases; nucleotides outside the gene matches: 3. CDR3 length: 13 residues. Germline V gene data show CDR1 as LNHDA and CDR2 as SQIVND (reference sequence). CDR3 DNA sequence: TGTGCCAGTACCTGGGACAGGGATTCACCCCTCCACTTT. This codes for CASTWDRDSPLHF. The whole variable domain, filled in from reference TRBV19 and TRBJ1-6, reads DGGITQSPKYLFRKEGQNVTLSCEQNLNHDAMYWYRQDPGQGLRLIYYSQIVNDFQKGDIAEGYSVSREKKESFPLTVTSAQKNPTAFYLCASTWDRDSPLHFGNGTRLTVT.

As to this clone: Other DNA variants within this sample encode the same CDR3. The chain couples TRBV2 to TRBJ2-7; a possible D gene is TRBD1 (6 bases). V was trimmed by 1 base and J by 2 bases, leaving 6 bases between them. From germline, CDR1 is SNHLY and CDR2 FYNNEI. The CDR3 sequence is 13 residues long. CDR3 residues: CASSEGTAYEQYF. CDR3 in DNA: TGTGCCAGCAGTGAAGGGACAGCCTACGAGCAGTACTTC.

This clone was counted between two and nine times. V is TRBV7-6 and J is TRBJ1-1; D perhaps matches TRBD1 (5 bases). With 1 base removed from V and 4 bases from J, the gap between germline ends came to 10 bases. CDR1 and CDR2 from the germline V gene are SGHVS and FNYEAQ. The CDR3 length is 14 residues. CDR3 sequence (DNA): TGTGCCAGCAGCTTAGGGGACGGGGGCACTGAAGCTTTCTTT. Amino acid sequence: CASSLGDGGTEAFF.